This T cell receptor beta chain was sequenced in a study of cytomegalovirus exposure and HLA in healthy donors. General study points: Upon later analysis, TCR association rates were observed to vary by HLA locus, being highest for DRB1 and lowest for HLA-C.

The PCR had 60 Vbeta and 13 Jbeta primers. The protocol was immunoSEQ multiplex PCR, while the TCRdb copy is restricted to in-frame clones and leaves out a portion. This sample carries approximately 190,000 clones, roughly four fifths of them seen once, and the ten largest clones take approximately 3.6%. Points on this clone: Its antigen is undetermined.

J lost 5 bases, V lost 6 bases, and 7 bases had no gene match. The CDR3 is 15 residues long. The V gene's germline CDR1 is MNHNY and CDR2 SVGAGI (reference sequence). The chain is built from TRBV6-6 and TRBJ2-2; 9 nucleotides align to TRBD1. The clonotype comes from a man aged 35 to 55 in good health and CMV-seropositive. The sequenced sample was PBMCs. CDR3 DNA: TGTGCCAGCAGCCCTGGGACAGGGCGGACCGGGGAGCTGTTTTTT. Its translation is CASSPGTGRTGELFF.